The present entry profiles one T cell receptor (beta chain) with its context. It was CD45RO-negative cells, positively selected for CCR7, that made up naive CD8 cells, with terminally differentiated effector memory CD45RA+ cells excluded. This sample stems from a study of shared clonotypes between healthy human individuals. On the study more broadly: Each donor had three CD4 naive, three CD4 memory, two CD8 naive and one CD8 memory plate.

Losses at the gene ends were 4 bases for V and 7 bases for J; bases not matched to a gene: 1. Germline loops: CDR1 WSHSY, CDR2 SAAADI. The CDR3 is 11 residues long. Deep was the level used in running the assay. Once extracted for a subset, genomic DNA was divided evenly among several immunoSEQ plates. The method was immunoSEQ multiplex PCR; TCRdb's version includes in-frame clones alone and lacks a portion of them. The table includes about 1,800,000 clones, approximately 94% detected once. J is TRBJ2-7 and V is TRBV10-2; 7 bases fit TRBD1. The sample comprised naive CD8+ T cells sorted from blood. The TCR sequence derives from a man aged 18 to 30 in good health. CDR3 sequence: CASSVTGEQYF. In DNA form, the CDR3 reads TGCGCCAGCAGTGTGACAGGGGAGCAGTACTTC.